This T cell receptor (beta chain) was obtained from a study of blood T cells in healthy people across ages. Study-level findings and limits: The long-lived group displayed more naive CD4+ cells, plus higher diversity, than the aged donors did.

This clonotype turned up a few times. No antigen is known for it. This could be a read error, since a much larger clone is one nucleotide away. A sample-barcoded 5' primer and a J-beta primer mix were used in a second PCR of about 7 to 12 cycles. Each CDR3 protein gets one entry after TCRdb re-called the 5' RACE reads with MiXCR. The data show about 700,000 distinct CDR3 sequences, about 34% seen once. Isolation yielded PBMCs, at least 7 million per sample, in every case. This CDR3 is 13 amino acids long. Trimming cost V 3 bases and J 13 bases, with 19 bases left between them. Germline CDR1 and CDR2: DFQATT and SNEGSKA (reference sequence).

J is TRBJ2-1 and V is TRBV20-1; D tentatively fits TRBD1 or TRBD2 (5 bases each). The TCR sequence derives from a woman of 80 years or more in good health. The specimen was blood. The CDR3 here is CSASLPGQETQFF. CDR3 nucleotide sequence: TGCAGTGCTAGTCTCCCGGGGCAAGAGACCCAGTTCTTC.